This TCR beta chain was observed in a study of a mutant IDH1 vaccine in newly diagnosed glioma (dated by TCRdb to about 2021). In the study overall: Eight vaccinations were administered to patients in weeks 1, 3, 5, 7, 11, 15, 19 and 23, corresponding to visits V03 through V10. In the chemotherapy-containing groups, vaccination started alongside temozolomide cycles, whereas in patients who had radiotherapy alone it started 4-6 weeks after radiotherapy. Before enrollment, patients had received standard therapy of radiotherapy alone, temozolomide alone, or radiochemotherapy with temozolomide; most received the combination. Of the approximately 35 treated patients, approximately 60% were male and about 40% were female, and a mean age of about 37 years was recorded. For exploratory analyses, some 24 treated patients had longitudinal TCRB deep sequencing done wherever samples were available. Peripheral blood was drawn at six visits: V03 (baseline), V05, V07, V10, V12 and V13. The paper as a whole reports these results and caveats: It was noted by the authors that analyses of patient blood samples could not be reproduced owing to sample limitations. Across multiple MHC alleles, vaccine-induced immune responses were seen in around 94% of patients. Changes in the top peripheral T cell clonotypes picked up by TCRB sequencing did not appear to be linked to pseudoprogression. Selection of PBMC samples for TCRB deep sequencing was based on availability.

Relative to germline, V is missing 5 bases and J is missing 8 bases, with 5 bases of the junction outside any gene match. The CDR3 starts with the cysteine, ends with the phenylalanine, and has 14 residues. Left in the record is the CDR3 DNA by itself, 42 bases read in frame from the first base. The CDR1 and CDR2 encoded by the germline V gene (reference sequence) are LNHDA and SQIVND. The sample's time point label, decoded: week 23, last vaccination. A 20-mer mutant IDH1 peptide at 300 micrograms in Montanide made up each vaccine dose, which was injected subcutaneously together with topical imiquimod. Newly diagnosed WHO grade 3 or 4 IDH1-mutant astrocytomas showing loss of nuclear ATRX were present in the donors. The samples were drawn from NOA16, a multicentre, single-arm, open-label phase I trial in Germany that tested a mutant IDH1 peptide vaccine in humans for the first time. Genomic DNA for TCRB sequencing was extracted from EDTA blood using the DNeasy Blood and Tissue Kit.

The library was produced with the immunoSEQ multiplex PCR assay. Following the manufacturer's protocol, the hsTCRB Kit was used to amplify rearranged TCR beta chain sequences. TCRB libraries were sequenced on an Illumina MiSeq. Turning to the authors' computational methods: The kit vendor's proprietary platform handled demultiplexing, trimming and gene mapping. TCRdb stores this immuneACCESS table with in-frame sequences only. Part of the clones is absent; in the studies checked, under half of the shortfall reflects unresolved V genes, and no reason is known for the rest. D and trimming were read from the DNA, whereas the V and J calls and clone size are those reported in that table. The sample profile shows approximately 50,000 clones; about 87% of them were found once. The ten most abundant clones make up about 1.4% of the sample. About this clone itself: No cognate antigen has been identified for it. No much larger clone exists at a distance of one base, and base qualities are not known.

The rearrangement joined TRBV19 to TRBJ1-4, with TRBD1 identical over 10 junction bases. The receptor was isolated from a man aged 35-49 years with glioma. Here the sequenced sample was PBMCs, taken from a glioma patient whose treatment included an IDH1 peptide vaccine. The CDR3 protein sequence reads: CASSRDRGLEKLFF. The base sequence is TGTGCCAGTAGTCGGGACAGGGGTTTGGAAAAACTGTTTTTT.